The next 29 T cell receptor beta chains were all read from a single sample in a study of blood T cell repertoires in COVID-19. Profiling relied on immunoSEQ multiplex PCR, and the TCRdb table lists in-frame clones only, not all of them. The repertoire consists of over 150,000 clones, with roughly 84% occurring once and the leading ten covering approximately 0.99%. What was sequenced was peripheral blood. Receptor source: a middle-aged man with acute or convalescent COVID-19.

The CDR3 loop reads CASSQGADEAFF. CDR3 in DNA: TGCGCCAGCAGCCAAGGCGCTGATGAAGCTTTCTTT. The chain employs TRBV4-1 and TRBJ1-1; the D is unclear. Germline V gene data show CDR1 as MGHRA and CDR2 as YSYEKL. V lost 1 base to trimming and J lost 7 bases, with 7 bases between them. The CDR3 contains 12 residues.

The CDR3 DNA sequence: TGTGCCAGTAGTAGCCCCAGGGATGAGCAGTTCTTC. Amino acid sequence: CASSSPRDEQFF. This sequence joins TRBV19 and TRBJ2-1; a possible D gene is TRBD1 (5 bases). From germline, CDR1 is LNHDA and CDR2 SQIVND (reference sequence). This CDR3 spans 12 amino acids. The V and J ends lost 4 bases and 8 bases respectively, with 9 bases between them. The whole variable domain, remainder taken from reference TRBV19 and TRBJ2-1, is DGGITQSPKYLFRKEGQNVTLSCEQNLNHDAMYWYRQDPGQGLRLIYYSQIVNDFQKGDIAEGYSVSREKKESFPLTVTSAQKNPTAFYLCASSSPRDEQFFGPGTRLTVL.

The chain combines TRBV5-4 with TRBJ2-7, with D tentatively TRBD1 (6 bases). The length of the CDR3 is 14 residues. The germline gives CDR1 SGHNT, CDR2 YYREEE (reference sequence). Trimming took 2 bases from V and 0 from J, leaving 9 bases between them. DNA of the CDR3: TGTGCCAGCAGCTTCGGACAGAGCTCCTACGAGCAGTACTTC. Its translation is CASSFGQSSYEQYF.

The genes are TRBV5-4 and TRBJ2-7, with TRBD2 as a possible D gene (5 bases). The CDR3 is 13 amino acids. Germline lookup yields CDR1 SGHNT and CDR2 YYREEE (reference sequence). The germline V and J ends were trimmed by 0 bases and 4 bases, with 8 bases remaining between them. In DNA form, the CDR3 reads TGTGCCAGCAGCTTGGAACGGGGATACGAGCAGTACTTC. This codes for CASSLERGYEQYF.

The chain couples TRBV11-2 to TRBJ1-1; unclear D gene. This CDR3 has 13 amino acids. Germline V CDR1 and CDR2: SGHAT, FQNNGV. V was trimmed by 1 base and J by 7 bases, leaving 10 bases between them. For the CDR3, the DNA is TGTGCCAGCAGCTTAGTTGAAGATAGTGAAGCTTTCTTT. Its protein is CASSLVEDSEAFF. The variable domain in full, completed from reference TRBV11-2 and TRBJ1-1, reads EAGVAQSPRYKIIEKRQSVAFWCNPISGHATLYWYQQILGQGPKLLIQFQNNGVVDDSQLPKDRFSAERLKGVDSTLKIQPAKLEDSAVYLCASSLVEDSEAFFGQGTRLTVV.

The chain employs TRBV6-5 and TRBJ2-3; D perhaps matches TRBD1 (5 bases). V lost 6 bases, J lost 2 bases, and 9 bases lay in between. From germline, CDR1 is MNHEY and CDR2 SVGAGI. This CDR3 has 13 residues. Written as DNA, the CDR3 is TGTGCCAGCAGGAAGGACAACACAGATACGCAGTATTTT. This translates into CASRKDNTDTQYF.

The chain joins TRBV29-1 to TRBJ1-2; the D is unclear. Germline assignment: CDR1 SQVTM and CDR2 ANQGSEA. Trimming left V 6 bases short and J 8 bases short, with 13 bases between. The CDR3 has 11 residues. The CDR3 coding sequence is TGCAGCGTCCTCACTATAGACGGCTACACCTTC. This gives the protein CSVLTIDGYTF.

The chain couples TRBV27 to TRBJ2-3; 9 bases are a match to TRBD1. The CDR3 contains 16 residues. Looked up from germline, CDR1 is MNHEY and CDR2 is SMNVEV (reference sequence). V trimming: 5 bases; J trimming: 2 bases; junction bases outside the gene matches: 8. The CDR3 loop reads CASSTRQGGNTDTQYF. The CDR3 coding sequence is TGTGCCAGCAGTACCAGACAGGGGGGGAACACAGATACGCAGTATTTT.

This clone was observed a single time. The genes are TRBV11-2 and TRBJ2-3; 8 bases fit TRBD2. The CDR3 is 16 amino acids. CDR1 and CDR2 (germline): SGHAT, FQNNGV. Trimming at V came to 4 bases and at J to 1 base, leaving 7 bases not matched to a gene. The CDR3 sequence is CASSSSKAGGTDTQYF. CDR3 bases: TGTGCCAGCAGCTCGTCAAAAGCGGGGGGCACAGATACGCAGTATTTT.

V is TRBV7-2 and J is TRBJ1-2; D is possibly TRBD1 (5 bases). The CDR3 sequence is 14 residues long. Trimming took off 5 bases at V and 8 bases at J, with 18 bases between the two ends. Looked up from germline, CDR1 is SGHTA and CDR2 is FQGNSA. CDR3 sequence: CASSVYRDSGGYTF. The CDR3 DNA sequence: TGTGCCAGCAGCGTGTACCGGGACTCAGGGGGCTACACCTTC.

This chain links TRBV18 with TRBJ2-1, with D unclear. Trimming took 3 bases from V and 5 from J, leaving 5 bases between them. Germline V CDR1 and CDR2: KGHSH, LQKENI. The CDR3 sequence is 12 residues long. Here the CDR3 DNA reads TGTGCCAGCTCACCGAGGAACAATGAGCAGTTCTTC. This translates into CASSPRNNEQFF.

This chain joins TRBV30 and TRBJ2-1; weak D call: TRBD2 (6 bases). Per germline, CDR1 GTSNPN and CDR2 SVGIG (reference sequence). The CDR3 is 13 amino acids. V lost 0 bases and J lost 7, with 10 bases in between. CDR3 region: CAWSVRLGNEQFF. Here the CDR3 DNA reads TGTGCCTGGAGTGTCCGACTAGGGAATGAGCAGTTCTTC.

The chain carries TRBV23-1 and TRBJ2-7; weak D call: TRBD1 (6 bases). TRBV23-1 is flagged as an ORF with uncertain function. The CDR3 length is 15 residues. Trimming removed 8 bases from V and 0 bases from J, with 17 bases in between. CDR3 sequence (DNA): TGCGCCAGCCAGATCCATGGACAGCCCTCCTACGAGCAGTACTTC. Protein sequence: CASQIHGQPSYEQYF.

The chain links TRBV5-6 to TRBJ1-1, with 10 bases matching TRBD1. The V gene end was trimmed by 1 base and the J gene end by 0 bases; junction bases not matched to a gene: 6. The CDR3 covers 17 residues. From germline, CDR1 is SGHDT and CDR2 YYEEEE. The CDR3 sequence: CASSLKGQGIMNTEAFF. CDR3 in DNA: TGTGCCAGCAGCTTGAAGGGACAGGGGATCATGAACACTGAAGCTTTCTTT. The full variable domain, with the rest looked up from reference TRBV5-6 and TRBJ1-1, is DAGVTQSPTHLIKTRGQQVTLRCSPKSGHDTVSWYQQALGQGPQFIFQYYEEEERQRGNFPDRFSGHQFPNYSSELNVNALLLGDSALYLCASSLKGQGIMNTEAFFGQGTRLTVV.

This chain uses TRBV6-5 with TRBJ1-1; D unclear. The V gene lost 8 bases and the J gene lost 1 base, with 11 bases spanning the gap. The germline CDR1 and CDR2 sequences are MNHEY and SVGAGI. The CDR3 is made up of 13 amino acids. The CDR3 coding sequence is TGTGCCAGCGCTGTGAGTTCGAACACTGAAGCTTTCTTT. Its translation is CASAVSSNTEAFF.

This chain connects TRBV30 to TRBJ1-1, with unresolved D. V lost 4 bases and J 5 bases, leaving 11 bases between the germline ends. The CDR3 covers 12 residues. CDR1 and CDR2 (germline): GTSNPN, SVGIG (reference sequence). The CDR3, as DNA: TGTGCCTGGACCCTACCGGGGACTGAAGCTTTCTTT. This sequence encodes CAWTLPGTEAFF.

The V and J genes are TRBV4-1 and TRBJ2-2, with 8 bases matching TRBD1. Germline-derived CDR1 and CDR2 are MGHRA and YSYEKL. Trimming cost V 7 bases and J 3 bases; bases outside gene matches: 10. The CDR3 contains 16 residues. DNA of the CDR3: TGCGCCAGCACCGACACAGGGGGTAGCGACACCGGGGAGCTGTTTTTT. Translating it yields CASTDTGGSDTGELFF.

This clone was observed a single time. The chain combines TRBV9 with TRBJ1-2, with 7 bases identical to TRBD1. V shed 1 base and J 12 bases; nucleotides not matched to a gene: 6. This CDR3 is 12 amino acids long. CDR1 and CDR2 (germline): SGDLS, YYNGEE. CDR3 loop: CASSVSDRAHTF. CDR3 nucleotides: TGTGCCAGCAGCGTATCTGACAGGGCCCACACCTTC.

This chain joins TRBV19 and TRBJ2-1, with D perhaps matching TRBD1 (6 bases). With 3 bases removed from V and 2 bases from J, the gap between germline ends came to 8 bases. CDR3 size: 14 residues. CDR1 and CDR2 from the germline V gene are LNHDA and SQIVND (reference sequence). Here the CDR3 DNA reads TGTGCCAGTAGTATGGGGGCAACCTACAATGAGCAGTTCTTC. It encodes CASSMGATYNEQFF.

This clone was counted a single time. The chain recombines TRBV21-1 with TRBJ2-3; TRBD1 is the table's D call and was not checked against the DNA. TRBV21-1 is classified as a pseudogene. The CDR3 covers 18 residues. DNA of the CDR3: TGTGCCAGCAGCATCCGGACAGGGGGAGACAATTACACAGATACGCAGTATTTT. The encoded protein is CASSIRTGGDNYTDTQYF.

V usage is TRBV2 and J usage is TRBJ1-1, with TRBD1 matching over 7 bases. The CDR3 totals 14 residues. CDR1 and CDR2 from the germline V gene are SNHLY and FYNNEI. V lost 6 bases and J lost 0; bases outside the gene matches: 4. The CDR3 region is CASRTGTMNTEAFF. CDR3 coding DNA: TGTGCCAGCAGGACAGGGACGATGAACACTGAAGCTTTCTTT.

Only a few counts were recorded for this clone. The V and J genes are TRBV11-3 and TRBJ1-1, with 10 bases fitting TRBD1. This CDR3 is built from 12 residues. The germline V gene encodes CDR1 SGHNT and CDR2 YENEEA. The junction had 5 bases not matched to a gene; V was cut back by 5 bases and J by 11 bases. The CDR3 DNA is TGTGCCAGCAGCGTTGACAGGGGGCACGCTTTCTTT. As protein: CASSVDRGHAFF.

The CDR3 protein is CASSTEGAGNQPQHF. The CDR3 bases are TGTGCCAGCAGCACGGAGGGGGCAGGTAATCAGCCCCAGCATTTT. V usage is TRBV7-8 and J usage is TRBJ1-5; TRBD1 matches at 7 bases. The junction had 8 bases not matched to a gene; V was cut back by 5 bases and J by 4 bases. Germline V lookup: CDR1 SGHVS, CDR2 FQNEAQ. The CDR3 has 15 residues.

This clone came up once. The chain is built from TRBV5-1 and TRBJ1-1, with a possible D match to TRBD1 (5 bases). Germline-derived CDR1 and CDR2 are SGHRS and YFSETQ. Trimming removed 3 bases from V and 2 bases from J, with 8 bases in between. The CDR3 has 13 residues. The CDR3 sequence: CASSSDTNTEAFF. The CDR3 nucleotides are TGCGCCAGCAGCTCGGACACCAACACTGAAGCTTTCTTT.

This chain joins TRBV6-4 and TRBJ1-1; a possible D gene is TRBD1 (5 bases). Trimming took 3 bases from V and 5 from J, leaving 13 bases between them. The length of the CDR3 is 14 residues. CDR1 MRHNA and CDR2 SNTAGT come from the germline V gene. This CDR3 reads CASSERGEETEAFF. The CDR3 bases are TGTGCCAGCAGTGAACGAGGGGAGGAAACTGAAGCTTTCTTT.

The chain employs TRBV7-9 and TRBJ1-1; D is perhaps TRBD1 (6 bases). Germline CDR1 reads SEHNR; CDR2 reads FQNEAQ (reference sequence). Deletions cut 6 bases from V and 1 base from J, with 21 bases between. The CDR3 totals 17 residues. The CDR3 reads CASSSGLWDTRNTEAFF. The CDR3 region has the DNA TGTGCCAGCAGTTCGGGTCTCTGGGACACCAGGAACACTGAAGCTTTCTTT.

The chain employs TRBV12-3 or TRBV12-4 and TRBJ1-6; a weak D match, TRBD1 (6 bases). CDR3 length: 13 residues. The V gene lost 10 bases and the J gene lost 0 bases, with 7 bases spanning the gap. The CDR3 DNA follows: TGTGCCACAGGGGCCTCCTATAATTCACCCCTCCACTTT. Its protein product is CATGASYNSPLHF.

This chain connects TRBV15 to TRBJ2-3; 11 positions match TRBD1. Germline-derived CDR1 and CDR2 are LNHNV and YYDKDF (reference sequence). CDR3 length equals 16 residues. J lost 5 bases, V lost 1 base, and 5 bases had no gene match. The CDR3 bases are TGTGCCACCAGCAGAGTTAGGGGGACAGGGGGAGATACGCAGTATTTT. This sequence encodes CATSRVRGTGGDTQYF.

This chain links TRBV12-3 or TRBV12-4 with TRBJ1-4, with TRBD1 identical over 7 bases. This CDR3 comprises 13 residues. V gave up 8 bases and J gave up 8 bases; unmatched junction bases: 8. As DNA, the CDR3 is TGTGCCAGCGTGAGGGGGCCGGGGGAAAAACTGTTTTTT. Amino acids: CASVRGPGEKLFF.